The 21 T cell receptor beta chains in this list originate from one sample, sequenced in a study of vaccination effects on CD4 cells after COVID-19. These receptors are not linked to any known antigen. Sequencing used immunoSEQ multiplex PCR; TCRdb keeps in-frame clones, though not all of them. The table records roughly 70,000 clones, around 70% of them present only once. With the ViraFEST assay, the study expanded antigen-specific CD4+ T cells using viral peptide pools, then sequenced them. Isolation of CD4+ T cells took place after approximately 10 days of culture. It was two doses of either the BNT162b2 or mRNA-1273 vaccine that participants received. This sample comprised CD4+ T cells from PBMCs cultured with HCoV-229E spike peptides, obtained after COVID-19 vaccination. The receptors originated from a human donor who received a COVID-19 vaccine.

The V and J genes are TRBV3-1 (or the pseudogene TRBV3-2) and TRBJ2-3, with TRBD2 identical over 7 bases. The CDR3 spans 14 residues. With V trimmed by 4 bases and J by 7 bases, 8 bases remained unmatched. CDR1 and CDR2 (germline): LGHDT, YNNKEL (reference sequence). This CDR3 reads CASSRSGEINTQYF. In DNA form, the CDR3 reads TGTGCCAGCAGCCGAAGCGGGGAGATAAATACGCAGTATTTT.

The chain combines TRBV6-2 or TRBV6-3 with TRBJ1-6; D might be TRBD1 (5 bases). The germline V gene has CDR1 MNHEY and CDR2 SVGEGT. Trimming removed 5 bases from V and 9 bases from J, with 17 bases in between. The CDR3 spans 15 residues. DNA of the CDR3: TGTGCCAGCAGTCAGTCCGGGACGGTAGCTTCACCCCTCCACTTT. Residues: CASSQSGTVASPLHF.

The rearrangement links TRBV4-3 to TRBJ1-1; D unclear. The CDR3 length is 13 residues. Trimming took 2 bases from V and 10 from J, leaving 14 bases between them. Germline values: CDR1 LGHNA, CDR2 YSLEER. CDR3 loop: CASSQSRQVGAFF. DNA for the CDR3: TGCGCCAGCAGCCAATCTCGTCAGGTCGGAGCTTTCTTT.

The chain uses TRBV6-5 and TRBJ2-5, with 10 bases fitting TRBD2. CDR1 and CDR2 from the germline V gene are MNHEY and SVGAGI. J lost 4 bases, V lost 5 bases, and 4 bases had no gene match. This CDR3 region has 14 residues. The CDR3 nucleotides are TGTGCCAGCAGTACTAGCGGGGCGGGAGAGACCCAGTACTTC. Encoded protein: CASSTSGAGETQYF.

This rearrangement joins TRBV9 to TRBJ2-1; 7 bases fit TRBD2. Looked up from germline, CDR1 is SGDLS and CDR2 is YYNGEE. This CDR3 spans 15 amino acids. V gave up 6 bases and J gave up 4 bases; unmatched junction bases: 10. CDR3 nucleotides: TGTGCCAGCAATCGGGCCGGGACTAATTACAATGAGCAGTTCTTC. It codes for CASNRAGTNYNEQFF.

The CDR3 DNA is TGTGCCAGCAGGTTAACAGGGGTACAGGGCTACACCTTC. Translated: CASRLTGVQGYTF. The gene calls are TRBV6-6 and TRBJ1-2, with 7 bases lining up with TRBD1. Germline V CDR1 and CDR2: MNHNY, SVGAGI (reference sequence). V was clipped by 6 bases and J by 8 bases; unmatched bases: 9. CDR3 length: 13 amino acids.

This clone is a singleton in its sample. This chain links TRBV28 with TRBJ1-1; TRBD1 aligns across 7 bases. V was clipped by 5 bases and J by 4 bases; unmatched bases: 7. Germline assignment: CDR1 MDHEN and CDR2 SYDVKM. This CDR3 spans 14 amino acids. The CDR3 nucleotides are TGTGCCAGCAGTGGATCGACAGGGATCACTGAAGCTTTCTTT. Amino acid sequence: CASSGSTGITEAFF.

The chain recombines TRBV2 with TRBJ1-2; D call uncertain. Trimming stripped 7 bases from V and 1 base from J, with 13 bases between. The CDR3 loop spans 14 amino acids. CDR1 SNHLY and CDR2 FYNNEI come from the germline V gene. The DNA of the CDR3 is TGTGCCAGCATTCTGTACAGAGATAACTATGGCTACACCTTC. It specifies CASILYRDNYGYTF.

J is TRBJ2-3 and V is TRBV6-5; the D gene is possibly TRBD2 (5 bases). The CDR3 totals 16 residues. Germline lookup yields CDR1 MNHEY and CDR2 SVGAGI. Trimming left V 2 bases short and J 2 bases short, with 14 bases between. CDR3 sequence reads: CASSYKLRLHTDTQYF. DNA for the CDR3: TGTGCCAGCAGTTACAAGCTGCGACTACACACAGATACGCAGTATTTT.

The chain has TRBV6-6 and TRBJ2-7; D is perhaps TRBD2 (5 bases). The length of the CDR3 is 12 residues. Germline V gene lookup returns CDR1 MNHNY and CDR2 SVGAGI (reference sequence). With 4 bases removed from V and 6 bases from J, the gap between germline ends came to 10 bases. DNA of the CDR3: TGTGCCAGCAGTTCCACTAGTGGCGAGCAGTACGTC. Translated: CASSSTSGEQYV.

This chain links TRBV20-1 with TRBJ1-1; D remains ambiguous. Germline V gene data show CDR1 as DFQATT and CDR2 as SNEGSKA (reference sequence). Trimming shortened V by 8 bases and J by 7 bases, and 11 bases separated the two germline ends. The CDR3 sequence is 10 residues long. The CDR3 spells CSWRLGEAFF. The DNA for the CDR3 is TGCAGTTGGAGGTTGGGTGAAGCTTTCTTT.

The chain combines TRBV4-1 with TRBJ1-1, with D possibly matching TRBD1 (5 bases). Germline-derived CDR1 and CDR2 are MGHRA and YSYEKL. The CDR3 totals 16 residues. V was cut by 4 bases and J by 1 base, with 16 bases left in between. CDR3 in DNA: TGCGCCAGCAGCCGAAACCAGGGATATCAGAACACTGAAGCTTTCTTT. This codes for CASSRNQGYQNTEAFF.

V usage is TRBV11-2 and J usage is TRBJ2-1; D may be TRBD2 (5 bases). The CDR3 length is 15 residues. V was clipped by 6 bases and J by 5 bases, with 17 bases between them. Germline assignment: CDR1 SGHAT and CDR2 FQNNGV. Written as DNA, the CDR3 is TGTGCCAGCAGACGGGTGAATTCGGGAAACAATGAGCAGTTCTTC. This gives the protein CASRRVNSGNNEQFF.

The chain uses TRBV3-1 (or the pseudogene TRBV3-2) and TRBJ2-5; perhaps D is TRBD1 or TRBD2 (5 bases each). The V gene lost 3 bases and the J gene lost 4 bases, with 9 bases spanning the gap. CDR3 size: 13 residues. Per the germline V gene, CDR1 is LGHDT and CDR2 is YNNKEL (reference sequence). This chain's CDR3 is CASSHRDGETQYF. CDR3 in DNA: TGTGCCAGCAGCCATCGGGACGGAGAGACCCAGTACTTC.

The chain employs TRBV5-1 and TRBJ1-1, with D uncertain. CDR3 length: 14 residues. With 4 bases removed from V and 1 base from J, the gap between germline ends came to 11 bases. CDR1 is SGHRS and CDR2 is YFSETQ in the germline V gene. The CDR3 here is CASSHTGGNTEAFF. CDR3 in DNA: TGCGCCAGCAGCCACACGGGAGGGAACACTGAAGCTTTCTTT.

The CDR3 DNA sequence: TGTGCCTGGAGTGCCCTAGCGGGGGGCCAAGAGACCCAGTACTTC. Protein sequence: CAWSALAGGQETQYF. This chain connects TRBV30 to TRBJ2-5; 11 bases fit TRBD2. The CDR3 length is 15 residues. J gave up 1 base and V 1 base, and 2 bases lay outside the gene matches. Germline CDR1 GTSNPN, CDR2 SVGIG (reference sequence).

V is TRBV3-1 (or the pseudogene TRBV3-2) and J is TRBJ2-1; D gene uncertain. The germline V and J ends were trimmed by 2 bases and 3 bases, with 5 bases remaining between them. CDR3 size: 13 residues. CDR1 and CDR2 from the germline V gene are LGHDT and YNNKEL (reference sequence). The CDR3 sequence is CASSQLIYNEQFF. The CDR3, as DNA: TGTGCCAGCAGCCAACTGATCTACAATGAGCAGTTCTTC.

This chain links TRBV19 with TRBJ1-5, with a possible D match to TRBD1 (6 bases). The CDR3 covers 13 residues. V lost 5 bases and J lost 5, with 10 bases in between. Germline CDR1 and CDR2: LNHDA and SQIVND (reference sequence). The CDR3 region is CASSRTDYQPQHF. DNA for the CDR3: TGTGCCAGTAGTCGGACAGACTATCAGCCCCAGCATTTT.

This chain joins TRBV6-6 and TRBJ1-3; 8 bases map to TRBD1. Trimming at V came to 6 bases and at J to 0 bases, leaving 7 bases not matched to a gene. This CDR3 is built from 16 residues. Germline-derived CDR1 and CDR2 are MNHNY and SVGAGI (reference sequence). CDR3 region: CASSRGQGISGNTIYF. CDR3 in DNA: TGTGCCAGCAGCCGAGGACAGGGTATCTCTGGAAACACCATATATTTT.

The chain combines TRBV6-6 with TRBJ1-2; 9 bases map to TRBD1. The CDR3 spans 16 residues. Germline CDR1 reads MNHNY; CDR2 reads SVGAGI (reference sequence). Trimming removed 4 bases from V and 8 bases from J; junction bases left unmatched: 14. CDR3 sequence (DNA): TGTGCCAGCAGTTCTCCGGGACAGGGACGGATGCGGGGCTACACCTTC. Translation: CASSSPGQGRMRGYTF.

This clone was picked up a small number of times. The chain has TRBV2 and TRBJ2-7, with D perhaps matching TRBD2 (6 bases). The CDR3 is 15 amino acids. V was pared by 2 bases and J by 9 bases, with 20 bases between. Germline values: CDR1 SNHLY, CDR2 FYNNEI. The CDR3 sequence is CASSERGLVGSWQYV. Here the CDR3 DNA reads TGTGCCAGCAGTGAAAGGGGACTCGTCGGGTCTTGGCAGTACGTC.